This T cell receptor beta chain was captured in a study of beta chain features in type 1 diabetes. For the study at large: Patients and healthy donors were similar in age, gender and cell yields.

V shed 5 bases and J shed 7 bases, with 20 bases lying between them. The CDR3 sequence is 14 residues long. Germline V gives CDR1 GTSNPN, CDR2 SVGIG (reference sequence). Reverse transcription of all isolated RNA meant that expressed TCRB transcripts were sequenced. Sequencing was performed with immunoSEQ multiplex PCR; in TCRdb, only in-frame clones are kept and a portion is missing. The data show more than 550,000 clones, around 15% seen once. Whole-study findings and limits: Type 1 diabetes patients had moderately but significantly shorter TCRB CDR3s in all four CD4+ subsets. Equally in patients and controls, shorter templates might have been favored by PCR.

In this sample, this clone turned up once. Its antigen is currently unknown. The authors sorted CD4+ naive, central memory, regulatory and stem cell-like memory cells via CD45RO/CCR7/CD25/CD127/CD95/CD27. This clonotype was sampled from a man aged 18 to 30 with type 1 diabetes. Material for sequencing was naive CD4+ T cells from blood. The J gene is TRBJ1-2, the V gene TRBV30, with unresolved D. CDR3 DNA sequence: TGTGCCTGGGCACGATTCATTGGATCGGGTGGCTACACCTTC. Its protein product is CAWARFIGSGGYTF.